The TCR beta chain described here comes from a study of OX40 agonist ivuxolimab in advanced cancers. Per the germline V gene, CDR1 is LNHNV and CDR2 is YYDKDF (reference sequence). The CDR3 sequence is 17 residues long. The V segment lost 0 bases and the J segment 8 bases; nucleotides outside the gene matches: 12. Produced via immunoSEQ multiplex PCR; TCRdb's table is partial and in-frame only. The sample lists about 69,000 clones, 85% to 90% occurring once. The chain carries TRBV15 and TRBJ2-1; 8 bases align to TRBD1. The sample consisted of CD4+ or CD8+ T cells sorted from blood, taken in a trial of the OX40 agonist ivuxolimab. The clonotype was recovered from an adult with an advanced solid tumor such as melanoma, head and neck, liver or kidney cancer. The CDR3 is CATSRDGGRGPGDEQFF. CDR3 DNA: TGTGCCACCAGCAGAGATGGGGGCAGGGGGCCTGGTGATGAGCAGTTCTTC.